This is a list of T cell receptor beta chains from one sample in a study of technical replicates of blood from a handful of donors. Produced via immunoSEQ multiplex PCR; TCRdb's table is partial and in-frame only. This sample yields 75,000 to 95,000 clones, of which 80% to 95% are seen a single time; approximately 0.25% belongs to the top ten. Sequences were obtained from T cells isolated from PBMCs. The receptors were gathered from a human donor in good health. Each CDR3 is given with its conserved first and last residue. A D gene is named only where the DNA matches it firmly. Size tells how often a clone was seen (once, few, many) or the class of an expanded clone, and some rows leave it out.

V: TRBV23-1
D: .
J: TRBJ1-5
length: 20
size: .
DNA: TGCGCCAGCAGCCGCCTGGTCCGGTCGGGGAATAGGAGTAGCAATCAGCCCCAGCATTTT
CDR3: CASSRLVRSGNRSSNQPQHF

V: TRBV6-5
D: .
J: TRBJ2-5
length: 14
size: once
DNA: TGTGCCAGCAGTGGGGCGGGGAGGCAAGAGACCCAGTACTTC
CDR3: CASSGAGRQETQYF

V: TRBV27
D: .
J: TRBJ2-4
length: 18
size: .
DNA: TGTGCCAGCAGTTTATTTGGAGGGATGTCGTCGGCCAAAAACATTCAGTACTTC
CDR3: CASSLFGGMSSAKNIQYF

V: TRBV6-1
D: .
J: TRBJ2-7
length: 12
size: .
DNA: TGTGCCAGCAACGCTTTCGGGTACGAGCAGTACTTC
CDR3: CASNAFGYEQYF

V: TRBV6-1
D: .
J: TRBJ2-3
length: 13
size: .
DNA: TGTGCCTCATCAGGTACCGGCACAGATACGCAGTATTTT
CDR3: CASSGTGTDTQYF

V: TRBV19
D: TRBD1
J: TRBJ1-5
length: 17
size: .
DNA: TGTGCCAGTATACGGGGAGCGGGACAGGCAGAACATCAGCCCCAGCATTTT
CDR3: CASIRGAGQAEHQPQHF

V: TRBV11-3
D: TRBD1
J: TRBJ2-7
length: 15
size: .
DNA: TGTGCCAGCAGCCCTGTCAGGGACAGCGCCTCCGAGCAGTACTTC
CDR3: CASSPVRDSASEQYF

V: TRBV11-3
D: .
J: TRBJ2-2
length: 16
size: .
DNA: TGTGCCAGCAGCCCCTATGGCGGAAGGAACACCGGGGAGCTGTTTTTT
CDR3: CASSPYGGRNTGELFF

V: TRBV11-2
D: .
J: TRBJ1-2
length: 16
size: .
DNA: TGTGCCAGCAGCTTAGGGGACAATTTGAATCGATATGGCTACACCTTC
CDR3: CASSLGDNLNRYGYTF

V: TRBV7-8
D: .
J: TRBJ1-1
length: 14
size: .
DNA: TGTGCCAGCAGCCCAGGACAGCTTATCACTGAAGCTTTCTTT
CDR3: CASSPGQLITEAFF

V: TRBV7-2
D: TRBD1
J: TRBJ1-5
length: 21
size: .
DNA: TGTGCCAGCAGCTTAGCTATTGGAGGACAGGGGATAGGTTCAGCACGTCAGCCCCAGCATTTT
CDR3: CASSLAIGGQGIGSARQPQHF

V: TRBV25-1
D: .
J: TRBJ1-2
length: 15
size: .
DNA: TGTGCCAGCAGTCCTACGGACGGGACATCACATGGCTACACCTTC
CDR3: CASSPTDGTSHGYTF

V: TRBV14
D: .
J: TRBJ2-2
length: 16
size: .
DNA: TGTGCCAGCAGCCAAACCAAAAAACTGGACACCGGGGAGCTGTTTTTT
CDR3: CASSQTKKLDTGELFF

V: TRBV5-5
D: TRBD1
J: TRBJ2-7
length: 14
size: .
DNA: TGTGCCACAGCCCTGGGACAGGGGGCCTACGAGCAGTACTTC
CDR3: CATALGQGAYEQYF

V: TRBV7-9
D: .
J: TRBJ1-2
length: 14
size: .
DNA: TGTGCCAGCAGCCCCGATCGGACTGAACATGGCTACACCTTC
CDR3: CASSPDRTEHGYTF

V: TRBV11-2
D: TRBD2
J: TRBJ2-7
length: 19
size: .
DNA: TGTGCCAGCAGCTTAGCGTTGGGCGGGAGCAGACCTTTCTCCTACGAGCAGTACTTC
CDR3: CASSLALGGSRPFSYEQYF

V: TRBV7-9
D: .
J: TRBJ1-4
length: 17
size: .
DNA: TGTGCCAGCAGCTTAGACCTCGGGGGTAGTACTAATGAAAAACTGTTTTTT
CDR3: CASSLDLGGSTNEKLFF

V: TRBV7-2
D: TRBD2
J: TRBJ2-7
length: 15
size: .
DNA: TGTGCCAGCAGAAGGGGACTAGCGGACTCCTACGAGCAGTACTTC
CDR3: CASRRGLADSYEQYF

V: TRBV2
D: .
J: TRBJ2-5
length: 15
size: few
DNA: TGTGCCAGCAGTGAAAGGAGAAGTAGCCCTGGGACCCAGTACTTC
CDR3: CASSERRSSPGTQYF

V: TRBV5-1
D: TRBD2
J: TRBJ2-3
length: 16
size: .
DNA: TGCGCCAGCAGCTTAGGGCTAGCGGGAGAAAAAGATACGCAGTATTTT
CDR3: CASSLGLAGEKDTQYF

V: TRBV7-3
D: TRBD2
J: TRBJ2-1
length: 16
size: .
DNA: TGTGCCAGCAGCTTCTCCGGGACTAGCGGGTACGGTGAGCAGTTCTTC
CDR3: CASSFSGTSGYGEQFF

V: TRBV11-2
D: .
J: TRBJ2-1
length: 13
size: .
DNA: TGTGCCAGCAGCCGGGACAACTACAATGAGCAGTTCTTC
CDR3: CASSRDNYNEQFF

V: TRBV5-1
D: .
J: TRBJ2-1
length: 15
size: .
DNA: TGCGCCAGCAGCTTGAGCATAGGAGGGGTTGAGGAGCAGTTCTTC
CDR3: CASSLSIGGVEEQFF

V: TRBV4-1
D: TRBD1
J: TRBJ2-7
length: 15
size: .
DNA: TGCGCCAGCAGCCAAGCCGGGACAGGGCTCTACGAGCAGTACTTC
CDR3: CASSQAGTGLYEQYF

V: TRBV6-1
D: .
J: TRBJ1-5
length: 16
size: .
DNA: TGTGCCAGCAGTGTTGAGGGTGAGAATAACAATCAGCCCCAGCATTTT
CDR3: CASSVEGENNNQPQHF

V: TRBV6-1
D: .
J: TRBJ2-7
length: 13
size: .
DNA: TGTGCCAGCAGTGATTTTTCACTCTACGAGCAGTACTTC
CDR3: CASSDFSLYEQYF

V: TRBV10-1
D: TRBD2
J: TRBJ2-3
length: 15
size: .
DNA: TGCGCCAGCAGTGAGCCGGCGGGGGGGAAAGATACGCAGTATTTT
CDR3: CASSEPAGGKDTQYF